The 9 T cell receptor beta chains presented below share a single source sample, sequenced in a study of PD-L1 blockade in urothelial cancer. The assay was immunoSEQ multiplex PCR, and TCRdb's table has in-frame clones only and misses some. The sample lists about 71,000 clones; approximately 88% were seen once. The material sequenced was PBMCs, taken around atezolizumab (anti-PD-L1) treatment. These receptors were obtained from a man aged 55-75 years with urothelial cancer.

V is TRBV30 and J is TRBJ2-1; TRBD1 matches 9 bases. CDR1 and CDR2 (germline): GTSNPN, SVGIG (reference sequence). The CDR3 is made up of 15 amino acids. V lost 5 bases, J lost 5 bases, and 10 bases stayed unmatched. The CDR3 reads CAWGRPGQGNNEQFF. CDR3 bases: TGTGCCTGGGGCCGACCGGGACAGGGAAACAATGAGCAGTTCTTC. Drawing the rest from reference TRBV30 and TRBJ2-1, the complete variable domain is SQTIHQWPATLVQPVGSPLSLECTVEGTSNPNLYWYRQAAGRGLQLLFYSVGIGQISSEVPQNLSASRPQDRQFILSSKKLLLSDSGFYLCAWGRPGQGNNEQFFGPGTRLTVL.

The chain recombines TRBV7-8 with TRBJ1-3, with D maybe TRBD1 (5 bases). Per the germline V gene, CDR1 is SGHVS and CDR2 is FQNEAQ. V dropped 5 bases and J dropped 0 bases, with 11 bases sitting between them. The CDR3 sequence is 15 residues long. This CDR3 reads CASSTPTVSGNTIYF. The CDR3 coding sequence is TGTGCCAGCAGCACGCCGACAGTCTCTGGAAACACCATATATTTT. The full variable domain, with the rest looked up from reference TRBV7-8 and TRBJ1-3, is GAGVSQSPRYKVAKRGQDVALRCDPISGHVSLFWYQQALGQGPEFLTYFQNEAQLDKSGLPSDRFFAERPEGSVSTLKIQRTQQEDSAVYLCASSTPTVSGNTIYFGEGSWLTVV.

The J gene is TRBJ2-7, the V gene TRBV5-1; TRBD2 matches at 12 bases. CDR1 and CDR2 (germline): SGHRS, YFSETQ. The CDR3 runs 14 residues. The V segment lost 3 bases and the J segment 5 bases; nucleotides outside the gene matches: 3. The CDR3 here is CASSSTSGRNEQYF. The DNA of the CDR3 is TGCGCCAGCAGCTCAACTAGCGGGAGGAACGAGCAGTACTTC.

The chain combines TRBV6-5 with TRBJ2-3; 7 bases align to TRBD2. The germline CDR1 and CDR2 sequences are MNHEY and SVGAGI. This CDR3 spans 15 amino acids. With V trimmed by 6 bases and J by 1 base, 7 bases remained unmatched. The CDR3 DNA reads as TGTGCCAGCAGACACGGGGCGGGAGGCACAGATACGCAGTATTTT. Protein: CASRHGAGGTDTQYF.

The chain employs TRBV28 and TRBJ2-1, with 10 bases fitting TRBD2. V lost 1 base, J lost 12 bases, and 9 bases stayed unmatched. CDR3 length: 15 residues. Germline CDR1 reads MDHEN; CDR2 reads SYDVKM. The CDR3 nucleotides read TGTGCCAGCAGTTTATTCGAGCTAGCGGGAGTTGTGCAGTTCTTC. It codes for CASSLFELAGVVQFF.

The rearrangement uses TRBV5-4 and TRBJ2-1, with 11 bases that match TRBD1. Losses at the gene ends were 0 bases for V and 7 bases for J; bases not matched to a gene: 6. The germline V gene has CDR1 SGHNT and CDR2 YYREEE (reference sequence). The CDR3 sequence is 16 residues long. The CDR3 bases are TGTGCCAGCAGCTTGGGAGGGACAGGGGGAGGGAATGAGCAGTTCTTC. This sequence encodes CASSLGGTGGGNEQFF.

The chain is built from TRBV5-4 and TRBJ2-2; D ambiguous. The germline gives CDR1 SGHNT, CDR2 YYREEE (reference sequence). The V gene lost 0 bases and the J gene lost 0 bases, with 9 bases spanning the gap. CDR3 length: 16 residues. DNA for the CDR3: TGTGCCAGCAGCTTGGGACAACCTACGAACACCGGGGAGCTGTTTTTT. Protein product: CASSLGQPTNTGELFF.

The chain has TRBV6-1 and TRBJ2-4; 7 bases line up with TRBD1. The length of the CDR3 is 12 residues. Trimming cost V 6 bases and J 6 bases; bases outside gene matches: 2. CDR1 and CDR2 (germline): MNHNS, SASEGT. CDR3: CASSRQGNIQYF. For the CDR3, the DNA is TGTGCCAGCAGCCGACAGGGAAACATTCAGTACTTC.

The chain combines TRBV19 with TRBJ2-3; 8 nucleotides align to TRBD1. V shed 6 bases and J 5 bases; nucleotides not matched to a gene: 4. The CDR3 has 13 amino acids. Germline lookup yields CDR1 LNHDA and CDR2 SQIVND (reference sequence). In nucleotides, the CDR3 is TGTGCCAGTAGAGACAGGGGAGTAGATACGCAGTATTTT. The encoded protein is CASRDRGVDTQYF.